The T cell receptor (beta chain) under discussion was sequenced for a study of cytomegalovirus exposure and HLA in healthy donors. Findings and limits, study-wide: Later analysis demonstrated an association between a missense DCLRE1C variant and TCR beta V- and J-gene trimming.

V lost 0 bases and J lost 5, with 11 bases in between. CDR1 and CDR2 from the germline V gene are SGDLS and YYNGEE. This CDR3 contains 14 residues. The PCR employed 60 Vbeta primers together with 13 Jbeta primers. Sequencing was performed with immunoSEQ multiplex PCR; in TCRdb, only in-frame clones are kept and a portion is missing. Here the sample spans more than 110,000 clones, 77% being singletons. Remarks on this clone: Its matching antigen is unknown.

The sample was PBMCs. The clonotype originates from a woman in her forties or fifties in good health and CMV-seronegative. The rearrangement links TRBV9 to TRBJ1-1, with a weak D call TRBD1 (5 bases). The CDR3, as DNA: TGTGCCAGCAGCGTAGTCAGGGTTAGGACTGAAGCTTTCTTT. Amino acid sequence: CASSVVRVRTEAFF.